The rows below give T cell receptor beta chains drawn from one sample of a study of OX40 agonist ivuxolimab in advanced cancers. Clones were sequenced by immunoSEQ multiplex PCR, and TCRdb holds only the in-frame ones, with some missing. The data show 100,000 or so clones, with more than 95% seen just once and 2% to 2.5% held by the top ten. The input for sequencing was CD4+ or CD8+ T cells sorted from blood, taken in a trial of the OX40 agonist ivuxolimab. The origin of the receptors is an adult with an advanced solid tumor such as melanoma, head and neck, liver or kidney cancer. CDR3s include the opening cysteine and the closing phenylalanine or tryptophan. The D gene is left open where the match is weak.

TRBJ2-7 TRBD1 TRBV7-3 CASSPGTGISYEQYF TGTGCCAGCAGCCCGGGGACAGGGATCTCCTACGAGCAGTACTTC
TRBJ2-1 TRBD2 TRBV7-6 CASSFSGDSGNEQFF TGTGCCAGCAGCTTTAGCGGGGACTCCGGGAATGAGCAGTTCTTC
TRBJ2-7 TRBD1 TRBV11-2 CASSSPDRGFSYEQYF TGTGCCAGCAGCTCACCCGACAGGGGGTTCTCCTACGAGCAGTACTTC
TRBJ1-1 . TRBV27 CASSLWGPNTEAFF TGTGCCAGCAGTTTATGGGGACCGAACACTGAAGCTTTCTTT
TRBJ2-3 . TRBV20-1 CSATTDTQYF TGCAGTGCTACCACAGATACGCAGTATTTT
TRBJ1-1 . TRBV7-9 CASSVPGTEAFF TGTGCCAGCAGCGTCCCAGGAACTGAAGCTTTCTTT
TRBJ2-4 TRBD1 TRBV4-1 CASSQVGTGLDKNIQYF TGCGCCAGCAGCCAAGTGGGGACAGGTTTGGACAAAAACATTCAGTACTTC
TRBJ2-3 . TRBV5-8 CASSLGGTSTDTQYF TGTGCCAGCAGCTTGGGGGGGACTAGCACAGATACGCAGTATTTT
TRBJ2-3 TRBD2 TRBV2 CASSEGPGGTQYF TGTGCCAGCAGTGAAGGCCCCGGGGGGACGCAGTATTTT
TRBJ2-5 . TRBV6-5 CASSYKWEREEETQYF TGTGCCAGCAGTTACAAGTGGGAGAGGGAGGAAGAGACCCAGTACTTC
TRBJ1-3 . TRBV6-6 CASSYTQLGGNTIYF TGTGCCAGCAGTTACACACAGTTAGGCGGAAACACCATATATTTT
TRBJ2-5 . TRBV29-1 CSAKGDWETQYF TGCAGCGCCAAGGGAGATTGGGAGACCCAGTACTTC
TRBJ2-1 . TRBV5-6 CASSFGPGKGQFF TGTGCCAGCAGCTTCGGTCCAGGGAAGGGGCAGTTCTTC
TRBJ2-2 . TRBV7-9 CASSVGDSAAYTGELFF TGTGCCAGCAGCGTCGGGGATAGCGCGGCGTACACCGGGGAGCTGTTTTTT
TRBJ2-1 TRBD2 TRBV4-1 CASSQLLAGHLISYNEQFF TGCGCCAGCAGCCAACTACTAGCGGGCCACCTTATCTCCTACAATGAGCAGTTCTTC
TRBJ1-6 . TRBV18 CASSPGRYGRSYNSPLHF TGTGCCAGCTCACCGGGACGGTACGGTCGCTCCTATAATTCACCCCTCCACTTT
TRBJ1-1 . TRBV7-6 CASSPGQGNTEAFF TGTGCCAGCAGCCCTGGGCAGGGGAACACTGAAGCTTTCTTT
TRBJ2-3 . TRBV14 CASSQESVLAHYEPTDTQYF TGTGCCAGCAGCCAAGAATCGGTCCTAGCGCACTACGAGCCCACAGATACGCAGTATTTT
TRBJ2-7 TRBD1 TRBV2 CASSRADRDFDEQYF TGTGCCAGCAGTAGGGCGGACAGGGATTTTGACGAGCAGTACTTC
TRBJ2-5 . TRBV19 CASSPYLTVSVQETQYF TGTGCCAGTAGCCCATACCTGACAGTGAGTGTGCAAGAGACCCAGTACTTC
TRBJ2-7 TRBD1 TRBV5-4 CASSHRDREYEQYF TGTGCCAGCAGCCACCGGGACAGGGAGTACGAGCAGTACTTC